Listed below are T cell receptor beta chains from one sample, sequenced in a study of blood T cell repertoires in COVID-19. Sequenced by immunoSEQ multiplex PCR; TCRdb stores in-frame clones only, minus some. The data contain roughly 150,000 clones, around 77% of them singletons. What was sequenced was peripheral blood. These receptor sequences come from a man aged 50-59 years with active or convalescent COVID-19. CDR3s include the opening cysteine and the closing phenylalanine or tryptophan.

v_gene: TRBV27; j_gene: TRBJ2-1; CDR3aa: CASTPGRVSYNEQFF
v_gene: TRBV27; j_gene: TRBJ2-2; CDR3aa: CASARGTGELFF
v_gene: TRBV7-8; j_gene: TRBJ2-7; CDR3aa: CASSSASGTGGPEQYF
v_gene: TRBV28; j_gene: TRBJ1-3; CDR3aa: CASSPRGLAYSGNTIYF
v_gene: TRBV9; j_gene: TRBJ1-6; CDR3aa: CASSVEPGSYNSPLHF
v_gene: TRBV6-4; j_gene: TRBJ1-6; CDR3aa: CASPGQGENSPLHF
v_gene: TRBV19; j_gene: TRBJ1-1; CDR3aa: CASSIRQGNTEAFF
v_gene: TRBV6-5; j_gene: TRBJ1-2; CDR3aa: CASSRQGQGPYGYTF
v_gene: TRBV10-3; j_gene: TRBJ1-2; CDR3aa: CAISVDRAYGYTF
v_gene: TRBV19; j_gene: TRBJ1-2; CDR3aa: CASIGHRYGYTF
v_gene: TRBV28; j_gene: TRBJ1-6; CDR3aa: CASSSDGTVYNSPLHF
v_gene: TRBV4-1; j_gene: TRBJ2-5; CDR3aa: CASSHGLAGGPETQYF
v_gene: TRBV5-6; j_gene: TRBJ1-2; CDR3aa: CASSKDRNYGYTF
v_gene: TRBV24-1; j_gene: TRBJ2-5; CDR3aa: CATSGLAGQETQYF
v_gene: TRBV6-6; j_gene: TRBJ2-2; CDR3aa: CASSFSGRRTGELFF
v_gene: TRBV9; j_gene: TRBJ1-2; CDR3aa: CASSVPLAGAGYTF
v_gene: TRBV11-3; j_gene: TRBJ2-7; CDR3aa: CASSRGLAGGSEQYF
v_gene: TRBV28; j_gene: TRBJ2-6; CDR3aa: CASSLFGGSGANVLTF
v_gene: TRBV5-3; j_gene: TRBJ2-7; CDR3aa: CARSGRTGVEDEQYF
v_gene: TRBV5-1; j_gene: TRBJ2-7; CDR3aa: CASSPTTSATYEQYF
v_gene: TRBV5-1; j_gene: TRBJ1-5; CDR3aa: CASSLEAGNQPQHF
v_gene: TRBV7-9; j_gene: TRBJ1-2; CDR3aa: CASSLVSGDGYTF
v_gene: TRBV18; j_gene: TRBJ2-7; CDR3aa: CASSPQGGTRTGSYEQYF
v_gene: TRBV27; j_gene: TRBJ2-7; CDR3aa: CASSILLGDSYEQYF
v_gene: TRBV4-1; j_gene: TRBJ2-1; CDR3aa: CASSRGLGDNEQFF
v_gene: TRBV7-2; j_gene: TRBJ1-4; CDR3aa: CASSLVRGANEKLFF
v_gene: TRBV29-1; j_gene: TRBJ2-5; CDR3aa: CSVGRTGQETQYF
v_gene: TRBV24-1; j_gene: TRBJ2-7; CDR3aa: CATSDSGTSTYEQYF
v_gene: TRBV5-1; j_gene: TRBJ1-3; CDR3aa: CASSASGTGPGNTIYF
v_gene: TRBV7-6; j_gene: TRBJ1-1; CDR3aa: CASSPGFTEAFF
v_gene: TRBV6-8; j_gene: TRBJ2-1; CDR3aa: CASSKSTSGVYNEQFF
v_gene: TRBV3-1/TRBV3-2; j_gene: TRBJ1-4; CDR3aa: CASSRTDTNEKLFF
v_gene: TRBV2; j_gene: TRBJ1-6; CDR3aa: CASIGLPGQGYSPLHF
v_gene: TRBV19; j_gene: TRBJ2-7; CDR3aa: CASGWTSGSYEQYF
v_gene: TRBV6-5; j_gene: TRBJ2-1; CDR3aa: CASRSTESSYNEQFF
v_gene: TRBV3-1/TRBV3-2; j_gene: TRBJ2-4; CDR3aa: CASSQDAGGVIQYF
v_gene: TRBV13; j_gene: TRBJ1-4; CDR3aa: CASSQGGGVGEKLFF
v_gene: TRBV28; j_gene: TRBJ2-7; CDR3aa: CASRTAGGSYEQYF
v_gene: TRBV13; j_gene: TRBJ1-2; CDR3aa: CASSPGTGLYGYTF
v_gene: TRBV7-9; j_gene: TRBJ1-1; CDR3aa: CASSREMNTEAFF
v_gene: TRBV27; j_gene: TRBJ1-2; CDR3aa: CASSFGHRYGYTF
v_gene: TRBV5-1; j_gene: TRBJ2-5; CDR3aa: CASSLEGSRARGAQYF
v_gene: TRBV14; j_gene: TRBJ1-2; CDR3aa: CASSRSLDRDYGYTF
v_gene: TRBV28; j_gene: TRBJ1-1; CDR3aa: CASSFSLNMNTEAFF
v_gene: TRBV5-4; j_gene: TRBJ2-3; CDR3aa: CASSLILAVPDTQYF
v_gene: TRBV5-1; j_gene: TRBJ2-3; CDR3aa: CASSLAAGRVVDTQYF
v_gene: TRBV30; j_gene: TRBJ2-7; CDR3aa: CAWSVGLAGISYEQYF
v_gene: TRBV5-4; j_gene: TRBJ2-5; CDR3aa: CASSLAGSQETQYF
v_gene: TRBV28; j_gene: TRBJ1-1; CDR3aa: CASTIPRDTEAFF